One T cell receptor beta chain is described in this entry. The antigen remains unidentified. PCR used 60 Vbeta primers and 13 Jbeta primers. Libraries were prepared by immunoSEQ multiplex PCR; TCRdb keeps only in-frame clonotypes and omits some of them. The data hold 150,000 to 200,000 clones, with roughly 82% observed a single time. This entry belongs to a study of cytomegalovirus exposure and HLA in healthy donors. Study at large: HLA-typed donors were the source of approximately 88 million unique TCRs, which an early data release held. Overall study findings and caveats: An analysis that was carried out later associated 16,951 TCR beta sequences with HLA alleles at 0.05 false discovery rate.

Sequenced: PBMCs. The receptor was isolated from a man between 45 and 60 years old in good health and CMV-seropositive.

The CDR3: CASSGMDSELKYGYTF. The CDR3 DNA reads as TGTGCCAGCAGCGGGATGGACAGCGAGCTGAAGTATGGCTACACCTTC. This chain uses TRBV9 with TRBJ1-2; D might be TRBD1 (6 bases). V was trimmed by 3 bases and J by 5 bases, leaving 20 bases between them. CDR3 length equals 16 residues. CDR1 and CDR2 from the germline V gene are SGDLS and YYNGEE.